This T cell receptor (beta chain) was found in a study of blood T cell repertoires in COVID-19. Study at large: Donors in the United States, Italy and Spain gave samples during acute or convalescent COVID-19.

Generated by immunoSEQ multiplex PCR, the TCRdb table keeps only in-frame clones and is missing some. The repertoire consists of tens of thousands of clones, with about 88% occurring once and the leading ten covering 2.9%. CDR1 is SGHRS, CDR2 YFSETQ, per germline. V gave up 5 bases and J gave up 6 bases; unmatched junction bases: 12. This CDR3 is built from 15 residues. Source material: peripheral blood. V is TRBV5-1 and J is TRBJ1-2; 8 bases agree with TRBD1. This TCR came from a woman older than 75 with acute or convalescent COVID-19. The CDR3 here is CASSLPLTGEDGYTF. In nucleotides, the CDR3 is TGCGCCAGCAGTCTCCCATTGACAGGGGAAGATGGCTACACCTTC.